This TCR beta chain is drawn from a study of tumor and adjacent non-tumor tissue in lung cancer. The overall study: There were roughly 11 adenocarcinoma, a couple of squamous cell carcinoma and 1 small cell lung cancer cases. The patients, 9 to 11 men and four to six women, were about 30 to 76 with stage I to III disease. Study observations and caveats: Compared with tumor, normal lung showed significantly lower TCR diversity. Patients with more diverse tumor TCRs had worse survival.

CDR3 length: 15 amino acids. Per the germline V gene, CDR1 is WSHSY and CDR2 is SAAADI. Germline trimming cut 6 bases from V and 4 bases from J; bases unmatched to any gene: 12. RNA was extracted from bulk tissue without any cell sorting. More than 3 cm separated this lung sample from the edge of the tumor. A modified ARM-PCR protocol with three rounds of nested PCR amplified TCRbeta. Using its own MiXCR run on the multiplex PCR reads, TCRdb lists one record per CDR3 protein. Here the sample spans about 100,000 distinct CDR3 sequences, 60% to 80% being singletons. The sample holds a few counts of this clonotype. Its antigen is not known. A much bigger clone sits one base away, suggesting this may be a read error.

Material for sequencing was distant non-tumor lung tissue. The genes are TRBV10-2 and TRBJ2-7, with TRBD1 matching 7 bases. The receptor was derived from a man aged 25-45 years with non-small cell lung cancer. The CDR3 loop is CASRLGGTEGYEQYF. The CDR3 nucleotides are TGCGCCAGCAGACTAGGTGGGACAGAGGGGTACGAGCAGTACTTC.